The T cell receptor beta chain described here comes from a study of T cell clusters in autoimmune cytopenias. Study overall: TRB sequencing had a median approximately 53,000 reads and roughly 2,400 distinct clonotypes per sample. Broader study findings: The cluster-lack signature was not seen for secondary cytopenia versus chronic lymphocytic leukemia. TRB repertoire shifts in secondary cytopenia and chronic lymphocytic leukemia mostly reflected lymphoma, not autoimmunity.

TRB amplification used roughly 250 ng of peripheral blood genomic DNA. Worth noting for this clonotype: Its target is not known.

This CDR3 has 14 amino acids. Germline CDR1 reads ENHRY; CDR2 reads SYGVKD. TRB rearrangements were amplified by touch-down multiplex PCR with mixed TRB-A/B primers. TCRdb reprocessed the multiplex PCR reads and reports one entry per CDR3 protein, with no DNA. This table holds a few thousand distinct CDR3 sequences. Sequencing was carried out using peripheral blood. This TCR was recovered from a human donor with an autoimmune cytopenia or autoimmune hepatitis (not recorded which). The chain combines TRBV10-3 with TRBJ1-6. CDR3 amino acids: CATKDQGKGSPLHF.